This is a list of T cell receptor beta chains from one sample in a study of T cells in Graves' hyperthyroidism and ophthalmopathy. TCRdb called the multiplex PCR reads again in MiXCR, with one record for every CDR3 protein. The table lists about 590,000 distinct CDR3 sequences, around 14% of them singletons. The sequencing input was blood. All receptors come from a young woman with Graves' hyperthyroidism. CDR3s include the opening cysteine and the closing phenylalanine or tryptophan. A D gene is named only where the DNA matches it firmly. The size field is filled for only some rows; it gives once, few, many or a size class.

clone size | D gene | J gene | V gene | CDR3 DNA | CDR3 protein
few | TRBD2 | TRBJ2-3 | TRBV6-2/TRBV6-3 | TGTGCCAGCATCCGCGGGGGACTAGCGGGAGGGCCGACAGATACGCAGTATTTT | CASIRGGLAGGPTDTQYF
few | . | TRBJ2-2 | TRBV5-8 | TGTGCCAGCAGCCGATTACACCGGGCGGGCACCGGGGAGCTGTTTTTT | CASSRLHRAGTGELFF
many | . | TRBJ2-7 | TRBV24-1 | TGTGCCACCAGTGGGGCCTCCTACGAGCAGTACTTC | CATSGASYEQYF
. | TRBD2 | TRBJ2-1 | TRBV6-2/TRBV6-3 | TGTGCCAGCAGCCCCAAACTAGCGAAGAAATACAATGAGCAGTTCTTC | CASSPKLAKKYNEQFF
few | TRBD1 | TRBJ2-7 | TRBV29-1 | TGCAGCGCGGGGACAGACCGCTCCTACGAGCAGTACTTC | CSAGTDRSYEQYF
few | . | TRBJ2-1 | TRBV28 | TGTGCCAGCAGTGGAGACAATGAGCAGTTCTTC | CASSGDNEQFF
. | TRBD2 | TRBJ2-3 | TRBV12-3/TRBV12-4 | TGTGCCAGCAGTTTCCCCGGGGGACTAGCGGGAGGGCTCTCAGATACGCAGTATTTT | CASSFPGGLAGGLSDTQYF
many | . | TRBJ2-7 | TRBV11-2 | TGTGCCAGCAGCTTAAGCTCCCTAGAGGGTCGTCTCTACGAGCAGTACTTC | CASSLSSLEGRLYEQYF
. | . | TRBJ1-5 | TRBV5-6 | TGTGCCAGCGGAGACAGGTACGGCAATCAGCCCCAGCATTTT | CASGDRYGNQPQHF
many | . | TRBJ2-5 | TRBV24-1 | TGTGCCACCAGCGGGGGCATTAACAGTCAAGAGACCCAGTACTTC | CATSGGINSQETQYF
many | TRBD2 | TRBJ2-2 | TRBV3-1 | TGTGCCAGCAGCCAAGCTAGCGGGGTGGGCACCGGGGAGCTGTTTTTT | CASSQASGVGTGELFF